A single sample gave rise to the 18 T cell receptor beta chains below, sequenced in a study of regulatory T cells in long-lasting Graves disease (dated by TCRdb to about 2021). The time point label corresponds to: newly diagnosed GD, antithyroid drugs for less than 3 months. RNA was extracted from PBMCs in TRIzol for both TCR sequencing and RNA sequencing. The library was generated by multiplex PCR. Sequenced on an Illumina HiSeq 4000. iRepertoire HTBI primers and Arm-PCR amplification of CDR3 regions were used to construct TCR beta libraries. Using fastp at Q25 and MiXCR, TCRdb reprocessed the public reads and kept productive beta chains. Entries are consolidated by CDR3 protein sequence, retaining the most common genes and DNA. The sample includes over 200,000 distinct CDR3 sequences, with approximately 20% observed a single time. Approximately 20% of the sample goes to the ten largest clones. The sample consisted of peripheral blood mononuclear cells (PBMCs), taken at new diagnosis, from a patient treated with antithyroid drugs. These TCRs come from a female donor with Graves disease.

The chain employs TRBV4-3 and TRBJ2-1; D tentatively fits TRBD1 or TRBD2 (5 bases each). Trimming took 3 bases from V and 7 from J, leaving 7 bases between them. This CDR3 is built from 12 residues. In germline, CDR1 is LGHNA, CDR2 YSLEER. CDR3 bases: TGCGCCAGCAGCCAGGGGACGAATGAGCAGTTCTTC. It translates to CASSQGTNEQFF.

At least ten counts were recorded for this clonotype. The V call is TRBV27, the J call TRBJ2-3, with D perhaps matching TRBD1 (7 bases). Germline V gene sequence: CDR1 MNHEY, CDR2 SMNVEV (reference sequence). With 5 bases removed from V and 0 bases from J, the gap between germline ends came to 15 bases. There are 16 residues in the CDR3. CDR3: CASSTSQGGSTDTQYF. The CDR3 DNA is TGTGCCAGCAGTACCTCCCAGGGGGGTAGCACAGATACGCAGTATTTT.

The table lists this clonotype with many counts. This chain uses TRBV28 with TRBJ2-5, with 9 bases lining up with TRBD1. CDR3 length equals 15 residues. In germline, CDR1 is MDHEN, CDR2 SYDVKM. Trimming at V came to 6 bases and at J to 3 bases, leaving 8 bases not matched to a gene. The CDR3 loop is CASSGGQGLKETQYF. DNA of the CDR3: TGTGCCAGCAGCGGGGGACAGGGACTTAAAGAGACCCAGTACTTC.

The chain uses TRBV6-1 and TRBJ2-6; no firm D call. Germline lookup yields CDR1 MNHNS and CDR2 SASEGT. V lost 6 bases and J 0 bases, leaving 15 bases between the germline ends. The CDR3 is 17 amino acids. The chain's CDR3 is CASRETGRISGANVLTF. The CDR3 nucleotides read TGTGCCAGCAGAGAAACCGGCAGGATCTCTGGGGCCAACGTCCTGACTTTC.

The gene calls are TRBV30 and TRBJ2-5, with 8 bases fitting TRBD1. This CDR3 region has 13 residues. Germline V gene data show CDR1 as GTSNPN and CDR2 as SVGIG (reference sequence). J gave up 1 base and V 7 bases, and 5 bases lay outside the gene matches. CDR3 DNA: TGTGCCTCCACGACAGGGGCCCAAGAGACCCAGTACTTC. Its protein is CASTTGAQETQYF.

J is TRBJ2-5 and V is TRBV12-3 or TRBV12-4; the match to TRBD2 covers 8 bases. The CDR3 length is 13 residues. V lost 8 bases, J lost 5 bases, and 7 bases stayed unmatched. CDR3 bases: TGTGCCAGCGACGACGGGAGGGGGGAGACCCAGTACTTC. Protein: CASDDGRGETQYF.

At least ten counts were recorded for this clonotype. The V gene is TRBV5-1, the J gene TRBJ1-2; the match to TRBD1 covers 8 bases. CDR1 SGHRS and CDR2 YFSETQ come from the germline V gene. V dropped 1 base and J dropped 5; count of bases not matched to a gene: 4. This CDR3 is built from 14 residues. In DNA, the CDR3 is TGCGCCAGCAGCTTGTCACAGGGGGGGTATGGCTACACCTTC. It encodes CASSLSQGGYGYTF.

V and J are TRBV6-1 and TRBJ2-6; the match to TRBD1 covers 7 bases. The CDR3 covers 16 residues. CDR1 MNHNS and CDR2 SASEGT come from the germline V gene. V shed 6 bases, J shed 0 bases, and the junction held 5 bases outside the gene matches. The CDR3 is CASSQSGGSGANVLTF. CDR3 in DNA: TGTGCCAGCAGCCAATCAGGGGGCTCTGGGGCCAACGTCCTGACTTTC.

This clonotype has at least ten counts. This chain links TRBV7-9 with TRBJ2-7; no clear D gene. Germline values: CDR1 SEHNR, CDR2 FQNEAQ (reference sequence). V was trimmed by 5 bases and J by 3 bases, leaving 11 bases between them. The CDR3 sequence is 13 residues long. CDR3 region: CASSADINYEQYF. CDR3 DNA: TGTGCCAGCAGCGCCGACATCAACTACGAGCAGTACTTC.

This clonotype showed up many times. The chain recombines TRBV29-1 with TRBJ2-5; TRBD2 aligns across 7 bases. Germline CDR1 is SQVTM and CDR2 is ANQGSEA. CDR3 length equals 13 residues. Trimming removed 4 bases from V and 2 bases from J; junction bases left unmatched: 4. The CDR3 bases are TGCAGCGTTGCTAGCGGAGTACAAGAGACCCAGTACTTC. This encodes CSVASGVQETQYF.

This clonotype came up many times. The V call is TRBV24-1, the J call TRBJ2-5, with 15 positions matching TRBD2. J gave up 0 bases and V 4 bases, and 11 bases lay outside the gene matches. Germline values: CDR1 KGHDR, CDR2 SFDVKD. The CDR3 has 20 amino acids. CDR3 in DNA: TGTGCCACCAGTGACCAGGGGACTAGCGGGAGGCCTCTGTACCAAGAGACCCAGTACTTC. Its protein product is CATSDQGTSGRPLYQETQYF.

The V call is TRBV5-1, the J call TRBJ1-2; D gene uncertain. The CDR3 consists of 12 residues. Germline loops: CDR1 SGHRS, CDR2 YFSETQ. Trimming left V 4 bases short and J 2 bases short, with 6 bases between. The CDR3 reads CASSPWNYGYTF. For the CDR3, the DNA is TGCGCCAGCAGCCCCTGGAACTATGGCTACACCTTC.

The table lists this clonotype with many counts. The J gene is TRBJ1-3, the V gene TRBV3-1, with 7 bases identical to TRBD1. After removal of 8 bases from V and 1 base from J, the junction contained 5 bases not matched to a gene. The CDR3 is 14 amino acids. Germline CDR1 is LGHDT and CDR2 is YNNKEL (reference sequence). CDR3 coding DNA: TGTGCCAGCGGAGGGACAGATTCTGGAAACACCATATATTTT. It yields the protein CASGGTDSGNTIYF.

Only a few counts were recorded for this clonotype. The V and J genes are TRBV18 and TRBJ1-1; D might be TRBD1 (5 bases). Germline V gene lookup returns CDR1 KGHSH and CDR2 LQKENI. V dropped 3 bases and J dropped 6 bases, with 8 bases sitting between them. The CDR3 length is 12 residues. Here the CDR3 reads CASSPRAAEAFF. CDR3 sequence (DNA): TGTGCCAGCTCACCCAGGGCGGCTGAAGCTTTCTTT. Complete variable domain (other parts from reference TRBV18 and TRBJ1-1): NAGVMQNPRHLVRRRGQEARLRCSPMKGHSHVYWYRQLPEEGLKFMVYLQKENIIDESGMPKERFSAEFPKEGPSILRIQQVVRGDSAAYFCASSPRAAEAFFGQGTRLTVV.

This clonotype has at least ten counts. At one of its ends the junction is not consistent with the germline gene, which may arise from a read error. The chain employs TRBV5-1 and TRBJ2-1; 8 bases match TRBD1. The CDR3 has 14 residues. From germline, CDR1 is SGHRS and CDR2 YFSETQ. Here the CDR3 DNA reads TGTGCCAGCAGCCTTGGACAGGGCTACAATGAGCAGTTCTTC. Its protein product is CASSLGQGYNEQFF.

This clonotype was recorded at least ten times. The V gene is TRBV30, the J gene TRBJ2-7, with 8 bases identical to TRBD2. This CDR3 is built from 13 residues. The germline V gene encodes CDR1 GTSNPN and CDR2 SVGIG (reference sequence). J lost 6 bases, V lost 5 bases, and 9 bases had no gene match. The DNA for the CDR3 is TGTGCCTGGCGCAAGACTAGCGTTTCCGAGCAGTACTTC. This sequence encodes CAWRKTSVSEQYF. Using reference TRBV30 and TRBJ2-7 for the parts outside the CDR3, the full variable domain is SQTIHQWPATLVQPVGSPLSLECTVEGTSNPNLYWYRQAAGRGLQLLFYSVGIGQISSEVPQNLSASRPQDRQFILSSKKLLLSDSGFYLCAWRKTSVSEQYFGPGTRLTVT.

At least ten counts were recorded for this clonotype. The chain employs TRBV10-3 and TRBJ2-5, with TRBD2 matching 12 bases. This CDR3 comprises 16 residues. Germline trimming cut 2 bases from V and 3 bases from J; bases unmatched to any gene: 4. CDR1 ENHRY and CDR2 SYGVKD come from the germline V gene. CDR3 bases: TGTGCCATCAGTGAGGCGCGACTAGCGGGAGAAGAGACCCAGTACTTC. It codes for CAISEARLAGEETQYF.

The chain joins TRBV12-3 or TRBV12-4 to TRBJ2-5; D unclear. V was shortened by 3 bases and J by 5 bases, with 10 bases between the two germline ends. CDR3 length: 13 residues. The DNA for the CDR3 is TGTGCCAGCAGTTTGGGAATTGGTGAGACCCAGTACTTC. Translating gives CASSLGIGETQYF.